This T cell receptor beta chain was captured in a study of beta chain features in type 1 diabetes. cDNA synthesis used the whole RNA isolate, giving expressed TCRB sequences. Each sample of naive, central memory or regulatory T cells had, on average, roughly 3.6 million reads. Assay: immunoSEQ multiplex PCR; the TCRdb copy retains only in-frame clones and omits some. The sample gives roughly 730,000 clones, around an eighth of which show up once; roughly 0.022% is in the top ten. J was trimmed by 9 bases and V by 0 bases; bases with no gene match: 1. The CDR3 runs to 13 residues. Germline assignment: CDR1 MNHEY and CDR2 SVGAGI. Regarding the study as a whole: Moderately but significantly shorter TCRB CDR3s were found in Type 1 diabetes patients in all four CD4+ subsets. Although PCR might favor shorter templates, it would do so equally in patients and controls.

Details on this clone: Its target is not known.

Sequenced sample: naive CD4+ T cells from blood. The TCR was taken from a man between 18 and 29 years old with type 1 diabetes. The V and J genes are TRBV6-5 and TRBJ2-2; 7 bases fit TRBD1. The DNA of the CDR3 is TGTGCCAGCAGTTACTCAGGGGGCAGGGAGCTGTTTTTT. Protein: CASSYSGGRELFF.